A selection of T cell receptor beta chains follows, all from one sample in a study of CD8 T cell repertoires and HIV-1 epitope variants. Method: immunoSEQ multiplex PCR; TCRdb's copy keeps in-frame clones and lacks some. The table has a few thousand clones, about 67% seen once. These receptors are not linked to any known antigen. Sequencing used cultured CD8+ T cells derived from PBMCs. Every receptor here comes from a male donor with HIV. Each CDR3 is given with its conserved first and last residue. D genes are given only for firm matches. Part of the rows lack a size; the others show once, few, many or a class for expanded clones.

abundance	d_gene	v_gene	j_gene	CDR3aa	CDR3nt
-	-	TRBV4-2	TRBJ2-7	CASSLRAGEQYF	TGTGCCAGCAGCTTACGAGCGGGCGAGCAGTACTTC
-	TRBD1	TRBV28	TRBJ2-5	CASTPTGWETQYF	TGTGCCAGCACCCCGACAGGGTGGGAGACCCAGTACTTC
-	-	TRBV2	TRBJ2-7	CASGTGYGGYEQYF	TGTGCCAGCGGTACAGGGTACGGTGGCTACGAGCAGTACTTC
few	TRBD2	TRBV5-8	TRBJ2-1	CASSLDSGLDEQFF	TGTGCCAGCAGCTTGGATAGCGGGTTGGATGAGCAGTTCTTC
few	-	TRBV11-2	TRBJ2-2	CASSLARKTGELFF	TGTGCCAGCAGCTTAGCCAGGAAAACCGGGGAGCTGTTTTTT
few	-	TRBV28	TRBJ2-1	CASSGQLDKAEELYNEQFF	TGTGCCAGCAGTGGGCAATTGGATAAAGCGGAGGAGCTGTACAATGAGCAGTTCTTC
-	TRBD1	TRBV19	TRBJ1-5	CASSIGTGVRQPQHF	TGTGCCAGTAGTATTGGGACAGGGGTACGTCAGCCCCAGCATTTT
-	-	TRBV6-5	TRBJ2-6	CASSYSFSGANVLTF	TGTGCCAGCAGTTACTCCTTCTCTGGGGCCAACGTCCTGACTTTC
-	TRBD1	TRBV7-9	TRBJ2-3	CASSRTGGTDTQYF	TGTGCCAGCAGCCGGACAGGGGGCACAGATACGCAGTATTTT
-	-	TRBV27	TRBJ1-1	CASTSLTGPAEAFF	TGTGCCAGCACCTCCCTAACGGGTCCCGCTGAAGCTTTCTTT
-	TRBD2	TRBV19	TRBJ2-1	CASSMAGGYNEQFF	TGTGCCAGTAGTATGGCGGGGGGATACAATGAGCAGTTCTTC
-	TRBD1	TRBV7-6	TRBJ1-1	CASSQRSDRVNTEAFF	TGTGCCAGCAGCCAACGGTCGGACAGGGTGAACACTGAAGCTTTCTTT
-	TRBD1	TRBV11-2	TRBJ1-1	CASSLGTGTSEAFF	TGTGCCAGCAGCTTAGGGACAGGGACTTCTGAAGCTTTCTTT
-	-	TRBV6-1	TRBJ2-2	CASSEQGGAGELFF	TGTGCCAGCAGTGAACAGGGTGGAGCCGGGGAGCTGTTTTTT
-	-	TRBV30	TRBJ2-7	CAWSRASYEQYF	TGTGCCTGGAGCCGGGCTTCCTACGAGCAGTACTTC
-	-	TRBV6-1	TRBJ2-7	CASSSTYEQYF	TGTGCCAGCAGTTCAACCTACGAGCAGTACTTC
large	-	TRBV27	TRBJ2-7	CASSLTSGTFAYEQYF	TGTGCCAGCAGCTTAACCTCAGGGACTTTCGCCTACGAGCAGTACTTC
-	-	TRBV4-2	TRBJ2-7	CASSQEDGAGYEQYF	TGTGCCAGCAGCCAAGAAGATGGGGCCGGGTACGAGCAGTACTTC
-	-	TRBV5-1	TRBJ2-7	CASSWDLSYEQYF	TGCGCCAGCAGCTGGGACTTATCCTACGAGCAGTACTTC
-	TRBD1	TRBV7-2	TRBJ1-2	CASSLAGQGFEGYTF	TGTGCCAGCAGCTTAGCGGGACAGGGGTTTGAGGGCTACACCTTC
-	-	TRBV28	TRBJ1-2	CASSSESWTLFDGYTF	TGTGCCAGCAGTTCCGAGTCGTGGACCCTCTTTGATGGCTACACCTTC
few	-	TRBV27	TRBJ2-3	CASSFSPGGTDTQYF	TGTGCCAGCAGTTTTAGCCCGGGTGGCACAGATACGCAGTATTTT
-	TRBD1	TRBV5-4	TRBJ1-2	CASSDPGTGVLGAF	TGTGCCAGCAGCGATCCCGGGACAGGGGTCCTCGGTGCCTTC
medium-sized	-	TRBV4-2	TRBJ1-5	CASSQEGETNQPQHF	TGTGCCAGCAGCCAAGAAGGGGAAACCAATCAGCCCCAGCATTTT
-	-	TRBV5-6	TRBJ1-1	CASSLRGGNTEAFF	TGTGCCAGCAGCTTGAGGGGAGGCAACACTGAAGCTTTCTTT
-	TRBD1	TRBV19	TRBJ2-7	CASRPGQGDFYEQYF	TGTGCCAGTAGGCCGGGACAGGGTGATTTCTACGAGCAGTACTTC
-	-	TRBV28	TRBJ2-7	CATRREDILSYEQYF	TGTGCCACCAGAAGAGAGGACATCCTCTCCTACGAGCAGTACTTC
-	-	TRBV4-1	TRBJ2-7	CASSHNPGAGPSEQYF	TGCGCCAGCAGCCATAACCCCGGGGCTGGGCCATCCGAGCAGTACTTC
-	TRBD1	TRBV9	TRBJ1-1	CASSPGGQANTEAFF	TGTGCCAGCAGCCCCGGAGGACAGGCGAACACTGAAGCTTTCTTT
-	-	TRBV28	TRBJ2-3	CASSSPGLLGTDTQYF	TGTGCCAGCAGTTCTCCAGGGCTTCTGGGCACAGATACGCAGTATTTT
-	TRBD1	TRBV9	TRBJ1-1	CASSDDRETEAFF	TGTGCCAGCAGTGATGACAGGGAAACTGAAGCTTTCTTT
few	-	TRBV28	TRBJ1-2	CATTLGTYTF	TGTGCCACTACCCTTGGGACGTACACCTTC
medium-sized	-	TRBV9	TRBJ1-6	CASSVGEAGYNSPLHF	TGTGCCAGCAGCGTAGGGGAGGCTGGGTATAATTCACCCCTCCACTTT
-	-	TRBV10-1	TRBJ2-6	CASAPGRGANVLTF	TGCGCCAGCGCTCCAGGGCGTGGGGCCAACGTCCTGACTTTC
-	-	TRBV27	TRBJ2-3	CASSLSQTLTDTQYF	TGTGCCAGCAGTTTATCCCAGACATTGACAGATACGCAGTATTTT